This record covers a single TCR beta chain. The data belong to a study of T cell changes during pregnancy in multiple sclerosis. The method was immunoSEQ multiplex PCR; TCRdb's version includes in-frame clones alone and lacks a portion of them. The sample consists of about 68,000 clones, around 90% of them appearing once. CDR1 is SGHNT, CDR2 YYREEE, per germline (reference sequence). V dropped 5 bases and J dropped 1 base, with 7 bases sitting between them. This CDR3 spans 12 amino acids. Sequencing used peripheral blood, obtained in the first trimester of pregnancy. This chain joins TRBV5-4 and TRBJ2-7; no definite D call. This clonotype originated in a female donor with multiple sclerosis, enrolled in a pregnancy study. In DNA, the CDR3 is TGTGCCAGCAGTTCCCCATCCTACGAGCAGTACTTC. This encodes CASSSPSYEQYF.